A single sample gave rise to the 6 T cell receptor beta chains below, sequenced in a study of T cell repertoires in cytomegalovirus infection (dated by TCRdb to the late 2010s). Instrument on record: Illumina HiSeq 1500. TCRdb trimmed the raw reads at Q25, called clones with MiXCR and kept productive beta chains. Records with the same CDR3 protein are collapsed into one entry carrying the most frequent genes and DNA. This sample is represented by fewer than 350,000 distinct CDR3 sequences; 8% to 10% of them were singletons. The biggest ten clones account for over 3.5% of the sample. Input material: PBMCs. The receptor source for this set is a human donor in good health (CMV status not recorded). Some clones in this sample may be carry-over from other donors' samples.

This chain uses TRBV20-1 with TRBJ2-3, with 7 bases matching TRBD2. This CDR3 has 16 amino acids. Germline CDR1 and CDR2: DFQATT and SNEGSKA (reference sequence). J lost 0 bases, V lost 3 bases, and 9 bases had no gene match. CDR3 amino acids: CSASGGGRASTDTQYF. The CDR3 region has the DNA TGCAGTGCTAGTGGGGGGGGAAGGGCTAGCACAGATACGCAGTATTTT.

The chain carries TRBV7-3 and TRBJ2-5, with 9 bases lining up with TRBD1. V was pared by 4 bases and J by 3 bases, with 0 bases of the junction left unmatched. The germline V gene encodes CDR1 SGHTA and CDR2 FQGTGA. The CDR3 sequence is 13 residues long. The CDR3 nucleotides read TGTGCCAGCAGCTGGGACAGGGAAGAGACCCAGTACTTC. Protein: CASSWDREETQYF.

This clonotype was seen a handful of times. The chain uses TRBV7-9 and TRBJ1-5; D unresolved. V lost 1 base to trimming and J lost 2 bases, with 12 bases between them. There are 16 residues in the CDR3. Looked up from germline, CDR1 is SEHNR and CDR2 is FQNEAQ (reference sequence). CDR3 in amino acids: CASSLEMGRGNQPQHF. Written as DNA, the CDR3 is TGTGCCAGCAGCTTAGAAATGGGTAGGGGCAATCAGCCCCAGCATTTT.

There are many counts of this clonotype. A junction end diverges from the germline sequence, so it may reflect a read error. The genes are TRBV12-3 or TRBV12-4 and TRBJ2-6, with no clear D. This CDR3 is built from 13 residues. The CDR3 loop is CASSLVGANVLTF. The CDR3 bases are TGTGCCAGCAGCTTAGTGGGGGCCAACGTCCTGACTTTC.

This clonotype was counted many times. The J gene is TRBJ2-7, the V gene TRBV7-2, with TRBD1 matching 7 bases. J was trimmed by 5 bases and V by 5 bases; bases with no gene match: 6. In germline, CDR1 is SGHTA, CDR2 FQGNSA. This CDR3 comprises 13 residues. CDR3 in DNA: TGTGCCAGCAGCCCCCGCGACAGGGACGAGCAGTACTTC. Its translation: CASSPRDRDEQYF.

This clonotype was detected only a few times. The rearrangement links TRBV12-3 or TRBV12-4 to TRBJ1-2; D perhaps matches TRBD1 (5 bases). This CDR3 contains 15 residues. V dropped 3 bases and J dropped 0 bases, with 11 bases sitting between them. CDR3 region: CASSFFRGTNYGYTF. CDR3 DNA sequence: TGTGCCAGCAGTTTCTTTAGGGGAACTAACTATGGCTACACCTTC.